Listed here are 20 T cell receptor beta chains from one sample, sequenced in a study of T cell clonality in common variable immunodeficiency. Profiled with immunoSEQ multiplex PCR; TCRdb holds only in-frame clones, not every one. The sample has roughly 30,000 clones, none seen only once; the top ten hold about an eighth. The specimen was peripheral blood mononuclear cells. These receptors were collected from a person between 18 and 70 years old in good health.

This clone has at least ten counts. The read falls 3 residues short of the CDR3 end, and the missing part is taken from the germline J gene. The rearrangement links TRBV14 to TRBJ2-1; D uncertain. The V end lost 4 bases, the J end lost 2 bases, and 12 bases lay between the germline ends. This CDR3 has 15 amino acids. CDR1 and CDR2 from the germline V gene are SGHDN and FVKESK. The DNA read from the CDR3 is TGTGCCAGCAGCCCCCGTACTACCCCCTACAATGAG. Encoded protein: CASSPRTTPYNE. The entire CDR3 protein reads CASSPRTTPYNEQFF.

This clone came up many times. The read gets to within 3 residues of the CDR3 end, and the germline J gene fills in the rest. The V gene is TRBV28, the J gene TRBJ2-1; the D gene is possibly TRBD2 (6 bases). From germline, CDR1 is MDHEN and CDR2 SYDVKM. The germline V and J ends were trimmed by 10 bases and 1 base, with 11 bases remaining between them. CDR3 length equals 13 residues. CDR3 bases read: TGTGCCATCACAGCGGGTTCCTACAATGAG. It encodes CAITAGSYNE. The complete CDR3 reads CAITAGSYNEQFF.

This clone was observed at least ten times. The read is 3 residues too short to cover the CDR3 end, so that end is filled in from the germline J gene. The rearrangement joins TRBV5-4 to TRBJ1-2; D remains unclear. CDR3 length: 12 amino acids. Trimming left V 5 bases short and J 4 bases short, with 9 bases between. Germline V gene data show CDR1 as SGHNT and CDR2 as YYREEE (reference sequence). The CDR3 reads CASSSEPYGYTF. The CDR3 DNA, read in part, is TGTGCCAGCAGTAGCGAACCCTATGGC.

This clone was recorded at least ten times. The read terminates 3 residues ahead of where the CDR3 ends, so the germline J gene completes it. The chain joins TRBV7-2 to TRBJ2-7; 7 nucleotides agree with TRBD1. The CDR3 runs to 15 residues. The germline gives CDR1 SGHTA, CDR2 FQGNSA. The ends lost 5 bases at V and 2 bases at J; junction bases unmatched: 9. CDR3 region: CASSPTVRGTYEQYF. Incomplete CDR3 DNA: TGTGCCAGCAGCCCTACCGTCAGGGGGACCTACGAG.

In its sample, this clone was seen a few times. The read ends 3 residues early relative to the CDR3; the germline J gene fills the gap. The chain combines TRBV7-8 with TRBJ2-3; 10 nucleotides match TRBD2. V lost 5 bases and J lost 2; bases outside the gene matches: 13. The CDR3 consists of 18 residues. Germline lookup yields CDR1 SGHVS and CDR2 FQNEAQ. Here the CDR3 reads CASSPRLGLAENTDTQYF. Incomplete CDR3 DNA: TGTGCCAGCAGCCCCCGCCTCGGACTAGCGGAAAACACAGATACG.

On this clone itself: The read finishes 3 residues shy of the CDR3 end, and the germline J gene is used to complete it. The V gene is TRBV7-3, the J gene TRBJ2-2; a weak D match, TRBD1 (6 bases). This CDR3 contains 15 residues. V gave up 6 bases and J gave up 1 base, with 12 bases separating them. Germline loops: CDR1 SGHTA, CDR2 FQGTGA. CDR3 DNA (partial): TGTGCCAGCAGTACCCACAGGGAGAACACCGGGGAG. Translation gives CASSTHRENTGE. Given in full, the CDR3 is CASSTHRENTGELFF. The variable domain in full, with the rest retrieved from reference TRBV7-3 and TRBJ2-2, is GAGVSQTPSNKVTEKGKYVELRCDPISGHTALYWYRQSLGQGPEFLIYFQGTGAADDSGLPNDRFFAVRPEGSVSTLKIQRTERGDSAVYLCASSTHRENTGELFFGEGSRLTVL.

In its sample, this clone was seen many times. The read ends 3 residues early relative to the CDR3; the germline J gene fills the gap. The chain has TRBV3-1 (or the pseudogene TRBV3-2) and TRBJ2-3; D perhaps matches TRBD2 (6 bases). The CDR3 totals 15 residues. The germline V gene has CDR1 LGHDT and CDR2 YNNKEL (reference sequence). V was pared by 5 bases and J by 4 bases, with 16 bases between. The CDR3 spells CASSSGGSEADTQYF. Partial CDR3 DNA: TGTGCCAGCAGCTCCGGGGGATCAGAGGCAGATACG.

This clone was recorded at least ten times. The chain's CDR3 is CAGGTSHEQYF. The CDR3 bases that were read are TGTGCCGGGGGGACTAGCCACGAG. This chain connects TRBV30 to TRBJ2-7, with 9 positions matching TRBD2. The missing CDR3 end, 3 residues past where the read stops, is filled in from the germline J gene. Germline CDR1 reads GTSNPN; CDR2 reads SVGIG (reference sequence). The V and J ends lost 8 bases and 5 bases, in that order; junction bases with no gene match: 4. The CDR3 runs 11 residues. The full variable domain, its missing parts supplied by reference TRBV30 and TRBJ2-7, is SQTIHQWPATLVQPVGSPLSLECTVEGTSNPNLYWYRQAAGRGLQLLFYSVGIGQISSEVPQNLSASRPQDRQFILSSKKLLLSDSGFYLCAGGTSHEQYFGPGTRLTVT.

The CDR3 protein is CASSSSGGAGETQYF. Incomplete CDR3 DNA: TGTGCCAGCAGCTCCAGCGGGGGGGCCGGGGAGACC. The genes are TRBV7-2 and TRBJ2-5; 10 positions agree with TRBD2. The read ends 3 residues before the CDR3 terminus; that terminus is restored from the germline J gene. V trimming: 4 bases; J trimming: 5 bases; junction bases outside the gene matches: 7. This CDR3 is built from 15 residues. In germline, CDR1 is SGHTA, CDR2 FQGNSA.

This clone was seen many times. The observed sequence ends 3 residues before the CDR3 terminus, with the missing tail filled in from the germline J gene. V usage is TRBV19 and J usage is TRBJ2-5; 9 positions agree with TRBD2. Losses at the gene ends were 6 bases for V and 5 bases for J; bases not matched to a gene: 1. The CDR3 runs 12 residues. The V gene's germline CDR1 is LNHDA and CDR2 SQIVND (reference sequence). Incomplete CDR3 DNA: TGTGCCAGTAGACTAGCGGGCGAGACC. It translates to CASRLAGET. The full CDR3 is CASRLAGETQYF.

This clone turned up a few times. CDR3 amino acids: CASGAPGLAPYEQYF. CDR3 DNA, as far as it was read: TGTGCCAGTGGGGCTCCGGGACTAGCGCCCTACGAG. The chain employs TRBV19 and TRBJ2-7; 10 bases line up with TRBD2. The read stops 3 residues short of the end of the CDR3; the missing end is completed from the germline J gene. With V trimmed by 8 bases and J by 2 bases, 9 bases remained unmatched. CDR1 is LNHDA and CDR2 is SQIVND in the germline V gene (reference sequence). The CDR3 has 15 residues.

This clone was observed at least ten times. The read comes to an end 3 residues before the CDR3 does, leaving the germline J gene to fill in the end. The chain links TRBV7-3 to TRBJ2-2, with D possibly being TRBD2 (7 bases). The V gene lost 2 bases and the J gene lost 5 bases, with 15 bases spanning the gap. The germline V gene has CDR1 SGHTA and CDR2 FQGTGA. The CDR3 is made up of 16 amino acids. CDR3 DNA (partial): TGTGCCAGCAGCTTATTGGGGGGGCGATTGACCGGGGAG. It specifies CASSLLGGRLTGE. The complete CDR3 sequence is CASSLLGGRLTGELFF.

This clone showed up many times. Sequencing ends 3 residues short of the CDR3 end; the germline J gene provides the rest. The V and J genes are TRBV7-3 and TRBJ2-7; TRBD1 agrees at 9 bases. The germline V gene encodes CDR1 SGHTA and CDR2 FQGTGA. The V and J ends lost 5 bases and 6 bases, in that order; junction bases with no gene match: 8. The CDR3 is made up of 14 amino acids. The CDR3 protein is CASSLGQGRSEQYF. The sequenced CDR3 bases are TGTGCCAGCAGCCTGGGACAGGGTAGGAGCGAG.

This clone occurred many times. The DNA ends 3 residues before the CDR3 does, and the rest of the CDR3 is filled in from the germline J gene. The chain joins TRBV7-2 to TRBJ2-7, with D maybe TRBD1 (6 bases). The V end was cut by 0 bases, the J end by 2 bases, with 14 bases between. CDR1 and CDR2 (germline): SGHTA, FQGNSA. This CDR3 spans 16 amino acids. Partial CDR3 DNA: TGTGCCAGCAGCTTAGCCCAGACAGGAAGGGCCTACGAG. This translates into CASSLAQTGRAYE. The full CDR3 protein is CASSLAQTGRAYEQYF. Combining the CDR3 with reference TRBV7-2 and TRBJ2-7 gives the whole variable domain GAGVSQSPSNKVTEKGKDVELRCDPISGHTALYWYRQSLGQGLEFLIYFQGNSAPDKSGLPSDRFSAERTGGSVSTLTIQRTQQEDSAVYLCASSLAQTGRAYEQYFGPGTRLTVT.

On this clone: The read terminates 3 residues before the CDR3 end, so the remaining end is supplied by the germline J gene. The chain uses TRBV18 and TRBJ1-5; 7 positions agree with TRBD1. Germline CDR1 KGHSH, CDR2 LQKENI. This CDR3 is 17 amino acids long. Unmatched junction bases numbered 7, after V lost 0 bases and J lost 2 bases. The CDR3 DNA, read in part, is TGTGCCAGCTCACCACCAGGGGGCCCGCGGGGCAATCAGCCC. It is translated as CASSPPGGPRGNQP. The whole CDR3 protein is CASSPPGGPRGNQPQHF.

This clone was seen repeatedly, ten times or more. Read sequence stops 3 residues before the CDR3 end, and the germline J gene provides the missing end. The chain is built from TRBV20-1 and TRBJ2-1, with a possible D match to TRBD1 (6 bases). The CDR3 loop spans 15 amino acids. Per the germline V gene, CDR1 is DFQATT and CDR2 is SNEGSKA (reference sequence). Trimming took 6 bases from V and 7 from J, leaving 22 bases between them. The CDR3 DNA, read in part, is TGCAGTGCGAAAGGGGGTGGGCTAGATGGTAATGAG. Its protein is CSAKGGGLDGNE. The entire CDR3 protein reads CSAKGGGLDGNEQFF.

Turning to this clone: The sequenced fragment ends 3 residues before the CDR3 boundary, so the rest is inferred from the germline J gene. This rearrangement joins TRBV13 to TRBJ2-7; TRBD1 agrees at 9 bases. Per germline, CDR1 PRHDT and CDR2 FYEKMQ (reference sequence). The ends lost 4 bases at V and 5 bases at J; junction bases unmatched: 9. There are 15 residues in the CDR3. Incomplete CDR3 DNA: TGTGCCAGCAGCTCAACAGGGGGCTCCACCCACGAG. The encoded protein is CASSSTGGSTHE. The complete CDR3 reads CASSSTGGSTHEQYF.

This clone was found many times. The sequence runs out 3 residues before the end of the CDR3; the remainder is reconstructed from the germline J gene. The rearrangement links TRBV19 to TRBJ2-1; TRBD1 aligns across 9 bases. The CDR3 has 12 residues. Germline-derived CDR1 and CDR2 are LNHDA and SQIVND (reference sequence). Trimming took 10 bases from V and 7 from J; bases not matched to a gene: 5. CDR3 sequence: CATGDRVNEQFF. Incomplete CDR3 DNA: TGTGCCACCGGGGACAGGGTGAATGAG.

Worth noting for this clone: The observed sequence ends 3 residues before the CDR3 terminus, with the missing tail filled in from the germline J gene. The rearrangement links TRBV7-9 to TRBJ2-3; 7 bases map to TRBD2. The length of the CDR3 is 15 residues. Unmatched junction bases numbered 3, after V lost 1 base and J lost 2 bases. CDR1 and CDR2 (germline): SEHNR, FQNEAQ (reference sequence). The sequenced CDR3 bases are TGTGCCAGCAGCTTAGAGGGACTACCCACAGATACG. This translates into CASSLEGLPTDT. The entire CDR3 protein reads CASSLEGLPTDTQYF.

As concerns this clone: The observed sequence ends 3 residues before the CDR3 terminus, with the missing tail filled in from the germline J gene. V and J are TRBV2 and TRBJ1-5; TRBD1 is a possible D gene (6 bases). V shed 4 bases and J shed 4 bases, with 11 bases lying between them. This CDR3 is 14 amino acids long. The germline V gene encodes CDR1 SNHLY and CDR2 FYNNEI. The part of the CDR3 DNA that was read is TGTGCCAGCAGTGGAACCAGGGGAAATCAGCCC. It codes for CASSGTRGNQP. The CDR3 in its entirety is CASSGTRGNQPQHF. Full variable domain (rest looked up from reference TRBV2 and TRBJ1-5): EPEVTQTPSHQVTQMGQEVILRCVPISNHLYFYWYRQILGQKVEFLVSFYNNEISEKSEIFDDQFSVERPDGSNFTLKIRSTKLEDSAMYFCASSGTRGNQPQHFGDGTRLSIL.